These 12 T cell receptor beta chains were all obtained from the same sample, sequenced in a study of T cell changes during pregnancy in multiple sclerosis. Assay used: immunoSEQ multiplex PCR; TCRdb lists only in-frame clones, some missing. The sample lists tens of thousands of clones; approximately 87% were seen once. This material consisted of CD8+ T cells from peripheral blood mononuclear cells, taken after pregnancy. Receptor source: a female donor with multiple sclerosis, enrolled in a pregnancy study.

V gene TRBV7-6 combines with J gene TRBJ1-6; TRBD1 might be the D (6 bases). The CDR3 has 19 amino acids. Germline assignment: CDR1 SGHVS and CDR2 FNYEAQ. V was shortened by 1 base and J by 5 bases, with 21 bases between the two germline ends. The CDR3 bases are TGTGCCAGCAGCTTAGTAGGACAGAATCGCAAATCGAATAATTCACCCCTCCACTTT. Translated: CASSLVGQNRKSNNSPLHF.

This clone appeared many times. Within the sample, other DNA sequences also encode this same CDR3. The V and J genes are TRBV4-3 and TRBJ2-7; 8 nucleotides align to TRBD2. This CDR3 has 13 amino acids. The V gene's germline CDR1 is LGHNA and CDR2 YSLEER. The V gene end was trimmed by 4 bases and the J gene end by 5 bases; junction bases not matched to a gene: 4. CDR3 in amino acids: CASSPPGGDEQYF. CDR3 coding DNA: TGCGCCAGCAGCCCACCCGGGGGGGACGAGCAGTACTTC.

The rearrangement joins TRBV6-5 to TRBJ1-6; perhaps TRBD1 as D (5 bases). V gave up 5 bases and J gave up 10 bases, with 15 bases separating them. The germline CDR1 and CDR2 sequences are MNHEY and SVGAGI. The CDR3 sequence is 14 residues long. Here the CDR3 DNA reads TGTGCCAGCAGTACGACGACAGATATCTCACCCCTCCACTTT. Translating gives CASSTTTDISPLHF.

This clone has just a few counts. The CDR3 DNA reads as TGCGCCAGCAGCTTTAACACAGAAGCCACTGAAGCTTTCTTT. Translating gives CASSFNTEATEAFF. The chain carries TRBV5-1 and TRBJ1-1; no firm D call. Germline V gives CDR1 SGHRS, CDR2 YFSETQ. The CDR3 covers 14 residues. Trimming took 2 bases from V and 4 from J, leaving 12 bases between them. Variable domain in full (rest from reference TRBV5-1 and TRBJ1-1): KAGVTQTPRYLIKTRGQQVTLSCSPISGHRSVSWYQQTPGQGLQFLFEYFSETQRNKGNFPGRFSGRQFSNSRSEMNVSTLELGDSALYLCASSFNTEATEAFFGQGTRLTVV.

CDR3 residues: CASSEWERGGEQYF. CDR3 coding DNA: TGTGCCAGCAGTGAATGGGAGCGGGGGGGCGAGCAGTACTTC. V and J are TRBV6-1 and TRBJ2-7; 10 bases match TRBD2. The CDR3 loop spans 14 amino acids. Trimming removed 2 bases from V and 6 bases from J; junction bases left unmatched: 4. The germline V gene has CDR1 MNHNS and CDR2 SASEGT.

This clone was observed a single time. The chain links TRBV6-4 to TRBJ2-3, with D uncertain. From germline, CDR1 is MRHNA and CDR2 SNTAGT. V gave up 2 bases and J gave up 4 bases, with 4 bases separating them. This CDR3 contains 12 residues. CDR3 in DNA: TGTGCCAGCAGTGACAAGCCAGATACGCAGTATTTT. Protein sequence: CASSDKPDTQYF.

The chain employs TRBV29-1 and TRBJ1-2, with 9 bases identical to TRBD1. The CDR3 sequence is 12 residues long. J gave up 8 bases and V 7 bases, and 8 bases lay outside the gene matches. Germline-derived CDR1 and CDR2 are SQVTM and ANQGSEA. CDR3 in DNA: TGCAGCGCAAACACAGGGGGCCTAGGCTACACCTTC. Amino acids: CSANTGGLGYTF.

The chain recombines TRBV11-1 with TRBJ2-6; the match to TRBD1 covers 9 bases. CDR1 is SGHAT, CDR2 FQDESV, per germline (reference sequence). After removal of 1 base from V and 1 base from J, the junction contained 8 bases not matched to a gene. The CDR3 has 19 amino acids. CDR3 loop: CASSLGHRGQLSGANVLTF. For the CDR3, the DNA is TGTGCCAGCAGCTTAGGCCACAGGGGGCAACTTTCTGGGGCCAACGTCCTGACTTTC.

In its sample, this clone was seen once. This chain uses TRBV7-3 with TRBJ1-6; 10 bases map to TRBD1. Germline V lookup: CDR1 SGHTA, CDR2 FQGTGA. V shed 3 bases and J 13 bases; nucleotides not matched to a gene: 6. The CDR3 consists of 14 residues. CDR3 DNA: TGTGCCAGCAGCTTCGGGACAGGGGTTTCCCCCCTCCACTTT. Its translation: CASSFGTGVSPLHF. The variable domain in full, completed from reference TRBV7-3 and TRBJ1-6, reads GAGVSQTPSNKVTEKGKYVELRCDPISGHTALYWYRQSLGQGPEFLIYFQGTGAADDSGLPNDRFFAVRPEGSVSTLKIQRTERGDSAVYLCASSFGTGVSPLHFGNGTRLTVT.

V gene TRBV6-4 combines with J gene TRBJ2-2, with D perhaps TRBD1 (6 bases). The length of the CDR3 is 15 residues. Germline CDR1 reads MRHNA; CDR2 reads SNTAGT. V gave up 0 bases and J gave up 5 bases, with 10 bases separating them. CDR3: CASSDSPDRTGELFF. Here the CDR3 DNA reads TGTGCCAGCAGTGACTCACCTGACAGGACCGGGGAGCTGTTTTTT.

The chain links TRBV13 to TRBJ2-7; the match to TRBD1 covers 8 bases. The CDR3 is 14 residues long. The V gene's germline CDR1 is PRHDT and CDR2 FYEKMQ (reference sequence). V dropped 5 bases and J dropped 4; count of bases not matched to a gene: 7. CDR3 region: CASSLRDRLYEQYF. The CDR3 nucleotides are TGTGCCAGCAGCCTAAGGGACAGGTTGTACGAGCAGTACTTC.

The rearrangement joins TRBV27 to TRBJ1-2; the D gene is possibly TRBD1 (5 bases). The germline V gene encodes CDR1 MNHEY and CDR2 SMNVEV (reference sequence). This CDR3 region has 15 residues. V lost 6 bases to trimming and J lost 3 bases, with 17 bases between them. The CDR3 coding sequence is TGTGCCAGCAGACCGAAGGGGACGGGGGACTATGGCTACACCTTC. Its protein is CASRPKGTGDYGYTF.